The rows below give T cell receptor beta chains drawn from one sample of a study of shared clonotypes between healthy human individuals. Only in-frame clones appear in the TCRdb table, and some are missing; sequencing was by immunoSEQ multiplex PCR. The repertoire includes around 510,000 clones, around three quarters of them detected once, and 12% sits in the top ten. What was sequenced was PBMCs. The receptors come from a middle-aged woman in good health. Some clones in this sample may be carry-over from other donors' samples. Each CDR3 is given with its conserved first and last residue. The D gene is left open where the match is weak. Part of the rows lack a size; the others show once, few, many or a class for expanded clones.

j_call v_call clone_size d_call cdr3_aa cdr3_nt
TRBJ2-5 TRBV29-1 . TRBD1 CSVEEVRGSWAQYF TGCAGCGTTGAAGAGGTCAGGGGGTCGTGGGCCCAGTACTTC
TRBJ1-1 TRBV6-5 . TRBD1 CASGGGAGEAFF TGTGCCAGCGGAGGGGGCGCAGGTGAAGCTTTCTTT
TRBJ2-1 TRBV18 . TRBD2 CASSPRTSGNNEQFF TGTGCCAGCTCACCACGAACTAGCGGGAACAATGAGCAGTTCTTC
TRBJ2-1 TRBV9 . TRBD2 CASSVDLAGGRGQFF TGTGCCAGCAGCGTAGACCTAGCGGGAGGGAGAGGGCAGTTCTTC
TRBJ2-7 TRBV20-1 once . CSARDFEQYF TGCAGTGCCCGGGACTTCGAGCAGTACTTC
TRBJ2-1 TRBV11-2 . TRBD2 CASRRGTSGRAFNEQFF TGTGCCAGCAGACGAGGGACTAGCGGGAGGGCTTTCAATGAGCAGTTCTTC
TRBJ1-2 TRBV4-1 many . CASSREPQGFGYTF TGCGCCAGCAGCCGGGAGCCACAGGGTTTTGGCTACACCTTC
TRBJ2-6 TRBV6-6 . . CASKFSGANVLTF TGTGCCAGCAAGTTCTCTGGGGCCAACGTCCTGACTTTC
TRBJ2-1 TRBV6-1 . TRBD2 CAVPGLVTYNEQFF TGTGCCGTCCCGGGACTAGTAACTTACAATGAGCAGTTCTTC
TRBJ2-3 TRBV2 . . CASSRESGTDTQYF TGTGCCAGCAGCCGGGAGTCGGGCACAGATACGCAGTATTTT
TRBJ1-2 TRBV5-1 . TRBD1 CATRGQGAQSYGYTF TGCGCAACGCGGGGACAGGGGGCGCAGAGCTATGGCTACACCTTC
TRBJ2-3 TRBV28 . TRBD2 CASSPLAGSDTQYF TGTGCCAGCAGTCCCTTAGCGGGGTCAGATACGCAGTATTTT
TRBJ1-4 TRBV27 . . CASSFSGFEKLFF TGTGCCAGCAGTTTTTCGGGTTTTGAAAAACTGTTTTTT
TRBJ2-1 TRBV13 . TRBD2 CASSLKSGGGAYNEQFF TGTGCCAGCAGCCTTAAATCGGGGGGAGGCGCCTACAATGAGCAGTTCTTC
TRBJ1-2 TRBV28 . TRBD1 CASSPYPTGNYGYTF TGTGCCAGCAGTCCGTACCCGACAGGGAACTATGGCTACACCTTC